Each of the 23 T cell receptor beta chains below was sequenced from the same sample in a study of T cell responses to AZD1222 COVID-19 vaccine. Sequenced by immunoSEQ multiplex PCR; TCRdb stores in-frame clones only, minus some. The sample includes about 140,000 clones, 84% of them seen just once. Material: peripheral blood, obtained on day 0 of AZD1222 vaccination. The source is an adult in good health.

This clone was observed a few times. The chain couples TRBV5-4 to TRBJ1-2; D is uncertain. CDR3 length: 11 amino acids. Germline loops: CDR1 SGHNT, CDR2 YYREEE (reference sequence). The CDR3 region has the DNA TGTGCTGCTCTCGGGGACTATGGCTACACCTTC. Its translation is CAALGDYGYTF.

This clone appeared once. V gene TRBV18 combines with J gene TRBJ2-2, with 7 nucleotides matching TRBD2. After removal of 5 bases from V and 1 base from J, the junction contained 7 bases not matched to a gene. The CDR3 runs to 16 residues. CDR1 and CDR2 (germline): KGHSH, LQKENI. CDR3 bases: TGTGCCAGCTCAGAACCGGGACTAAAGAACACCGGGGAGCTGTTTTTT. This encodes CASSEPGLKNTGELFF.

The chain links TRBV7-9 to TRBJ1-2, with 8 nucleotides matching TRBD1. With 3 bases clipped from V and 3 bases from J, the junction kept 6 bases outside the gene matches. From germline, CDR1 is SEHNR and CDR2 FQNEAQ (reference sequence). The CDR3 is 15 amino acids. The CDR3 spells CASSLARGHHYGYTF. The CDR3 region has the DNA TGTGCCAGCAGCTTGGCCAGGGGGCATCACTATGGCTACACCTTC.

The chain is built from TRBV18 and TRBJ1-1, with TRBD1 matching 7 bases. CDR3 size: 14 residues. V shed 6 bases, J shed 1 base, and the junction held 5 bases outside the gene matches. The V gene's germline CDR1 is KGHSH and CDR2 LQKENI. CDR3 sequence reads: CASSPDRKNTEAFF. The DNA for the CDR3 is TGTGCCAGCTCTCCGGACAGGAAGAACACTGAAGCTTTCTTT.

This sequence joins TRBV19 and TRBJ1-5; 9 bases map to TRBD1. The CDR3 is 17 residues long. CDR1 and CDR2 (germline): LNHDA, SQIVND (reference sequence). V lost 4 bases and J lost 6; bases outside the gene matches: 13. In DNA, the CDR3 is TGTGCCAGTAGTACCTCCCTCGGGACAGGGTCGGTTCAGCCCCAGCATTTT. This translates into CASSTSLGTGSVQPQHF.

V and J are TRBV19 and TRBJ1-5, with TRBD1 as a possible D gene (6 bases). This CDR3 has 15 residues. V was trimmed by 4 bases and J by 0 bases, leaving 10 bases between them. Germline V CDR1 and CDR2: LNHDA, SQIVND (reference sequence). The CDR3 DNA follows: TGTGCCAGTAGTAAGGACAGATATAGCAATCAGCCCCAGCATTTT. Its protein is CASSKDRYSNQPQHF.

This clone has only one observation. This CDR3 reads CASSYLTGTGSGEQFF. Here the CDR3 DNA reads TGTGCCAGCAGTTACCTAACCGGGACAGGGTCGGGTGAGCAGTTCTTC. The chain carries TRBV6-5 and TRBJ2-1; 9 bases line up with TRBD1. This CDR3 is built from 16 residues. CDR1 and CDR2 from the germline V gene are MNHEY and SVGAGI. The junction had 11 bases not matched to a gene; V was cut back by 2 bases and J by 9 bases.

The chain uses TRBV6-5 and TRBJ1-2; TRBD1 agrees at 9 bases. In germline, CDR1 is MNHEY, CDR2 SVGAGI. The CDR3 has 13 residues. The J segment lost 7 bases and the V segment lost 4 bases, leaving 4 bases of the junction unmatched. Here the CDR3 reads CASSSRQGGGYTF. In nucleotides, the CDR3 is TGTGCCAGCAGTTCCCGACAGGGGGGTGGCTACACCTTC.

The chain couples TRBV30 to TRBJ1-5; 9 positions match TRBD1. After removal of 1 base from V and 5 bases from J, the junction contained 6 bases not matched to a gene. Germline V CDR1 and CDR2: GTSNPN, SVGIG (reference sequence). The length of the CDR3 is 15 residues. The CDR3 sequence is CAWSGGQGGHQPQHF. CDR3 nucleotides: TGTGCCTGGAGTGGGGGACAGGGCGGGCATCAGCCCCAGCATTTT. The variable domain in full, with the rest retrieved from reference TRBV30 and TRBJ1-5, is SQTIHQWPATLVQPVGSPLSLECTVEGTSNPNLYWYRQAAGRGLQLLFYSVGIGQISSEVPQNLSASRPQDRQFILSSKKLLLSDSGFYLCAWSGGQGGHQPQHFGDGTRLSIL.

V gene TRBV29-1 combines with J gene TRBJ1-2; D gene unclear. Trimming removed 7 bases at V and 7 bases at J, with 10 bases between. The CDR3 sequence is 10 residues long. CDR1 and CDR2 (germline): SQVTM, ANQGSEA. CDR3 sequence reads: CSALSGGYTF. The CDR3 nucleotides read TGCAGCGCCTTATCCGGTGGCTACACCTTC.

The rearrangement links TRBV19 to TRBJ1-5; 8 bases fit TRBD1. After removal of 6 bases from V and 3 bases from J, the junction contained 10 bases not matched to a gene. This CDR3 has 16 amino acids. Germline V lookup: CDR1 LNHDA, CDR2 SQIVND (reference sequence). The CDR3 DNA is TGTGCCAGTAGCCCATGGGCGGGACAGGCCAATCAGCCCCAGCATTTT. It is translated as CASSPWAGQANQPQHF.

The chain joins TRBV6-5 to TRBJ1-6; D gene ambiguous. Germline loops: CDR1 MNHEY, CDR2 SVGAGI. The CDR3 is 13 amino acids. Between the trimmed V and J ends, which lost 6 bases and 0 bases, there was a span of 3 bases. The CDR3 loop reads CASRNSYNSPLHF. CDR3 nucleotide sequence: TGTGCCAGCAGGAACTCCTATAATTCACCCCTCCACTTT.

The chain uses TRBV2 and TRBJ1-2; TRBD1 agrees at 10 bases. After removal of 7 bases from V and 2 bases from J, the junction contained 4 bases not matched to a gene. Germline loops: CDR1 SNHLY, CDR2 FYNNEI. The CDR3 covers 14 residues. This CDR3 reads CASTRQGANYGYTF. The CDR3 DNA sequence: TGTGCCAGCACCCGACAGGGGGCCAACTATGGCTACACCTTC.

The rearrangement uses TRBV7-9 and TRBJ1-6; 10 nucleotides align to TRBD1. The CDR3 runs to 15 residues. J lost 8 bases, V lost 4 bases, and 5 bases had no gene match. CDR1 and CDR2 (germline): SEHNR, FQNEAQ (reference sequence). The DNA for the CDR3 is TGTGCCAGCAGCTATCGACAGGGGGCGGATTCACCCCTCCACTTT. It translates to CASSYRQGADSPLHF.

The chain links TRBV18 to TRBJ2-5; TRBD1 might be the D (5 bases). CDR1 is KGHSH, CDR2 LQKENI, per germline. The V end lost 3 bases, the J end lost 2 bases, and 13 bases lay between the germline ends. This CDR3 has 15 amino acids. The CDR3 DNA reads TGTGCCAGCTCACCGGTGCAGGGAACTCAAGAGACCCAGTACTTC. Amino acids: CASSPVQGTQETQYF.

The rearrangement uses TRBV12-3 or TRBV12-4 and TRBJ1-1; D remains ambiguous. The CDR3 spans 13 residues. With 2 bases removed from V and 2 bases from J, the gap between germline ends came to 6 bases. CDR3 sequence reads: CASSLMGNTEAFF. CDR3 bases: TGTGCCAGCAGTTTAATGGGTAACACTGAAGCTTTCTTT.

V and J are TRBV18 and TRBJ2-7; D possibly corresponds to TRBD1 (5 bases). Trimming pared 2 bases from V and 0 bases from J, leaving 11 bases between. Germline V gene data show CDR1 as KGHSH and CDR2 as LQKENI. The CDR3 is 15 amino acids. The CDR3 loop reads CASSPGAGNSYEQYF. DNA of the CDR3: TGTGCCAGCTCACCAGGGGCAGGGAACTCCTACGAGCAGTACTTC.

The sample holds one count of this clone. The chain couples TRBV9 to TRBJ2-7, with a possible D match to TRBD1 (5 bases). The CDR3 loop spans 15 amino acids. V dropped 4 bases and J dropped 3 bases, with 17 bases sitting between them. CDR1 and CDR2 from the germline V gene are SGDLS and YYNGEE. Written as DNA, the CDR3 is TGTGCCAGCAGCCCCGCGCCAGGGTCCCTCTACGAGCAGTACTTC. It codes for CASSPAPGSLYEQYF.

The chain links TRBV6-5 to TRBJ1-4; tentatively, D is TRBD1 (6 bases). Germline CDR1 is MNHEY and CDR2 is SVGAGI. V gave up 6 bases and J gave up 7 bases, with 18 bases separating them. The CDR3 is 15 residues long. The CDR3 DNA follows: TGTGCCAGCAGCCCAGGGGAGGGGAGCAGTGAAAAACTGTTTTTT. Its translation is CASSPGEGSSEKLFF.

The chain combines TRBV19 with TRBJ2-1, with TRBD1 identical over 9 bases. The CDR3 runs to 15 residues. CDR1 and CDR2 from the germline V gene are LNHDA and SQIVND (reference sequence). Losses at the gene ends were 5 bases for V and 5 bases for J; bases not matched to a gene: 7. The CDR3: CASSSTGTGNNEQFF. The CDR3 bases are TGTGCCAGTAGTTCGACCGGGACAGGGAACAATGAGCAGTTCTTC.

The table lists this clone with a few counts. The J gene is TRBJ2-7, the V gene TRBV18; perhaps TRBD1 as D (5 bases). CDR3 size: 15 residues. Trimming stripped 3 bases from V and 0 bases from J, with 12 bases between. Germline CDR1 and CDR2: KGHSH and LQKENI. This CDR3 reads CASSPQGSSSYEQYF. For the CDR3, the DNA is TGTGCCAGCTCACCTCAGGGCTCGAGCTCCTACGAGCAGTACTTC.

The rearrangement links TRBV28 to TRBJ1-3, with D unresolved. V lost 5 bases to trimming and J lost 0 bases, with 8 bases between them. Per germline, CDR1 MDHEN and CDR2 SYDVKM. The CDR3 spans 14 residues. DNA of the CDR3: TGTGCCAGCAGTGAATACGTCTCTGGAAACACCATATATTTT. Protein product: CASSEYVSGNTIYF. The entire variable domain, with the rest obtained from reference TRBV28 and TRBJ1-3, is as follows: DVKVTQSSRYLVKRTGEKVFLECVQDMDHENMFWYRQDPGLGLRLIYFSYDVKMKEKGDIPEGYSVSREKKERFSLILESASTNQTSMYLCASSEYVSGNTIYFGEGSWLTVV.

This clone was counted a single time. The chain is built from TRBV19 and TRBJ1-2, with 7 bases fitting TRBD1. J lost 7 bases, V lost 9 bases, and 8 bases had no gene match. Germline-derived CDR1 and CDR2 are LNHDA and SQIVND (reference sequence). The CDR3 is 12 residues long. The CDR3 spells CASRGGLIGYTF. For the CDR3, the DNA is TGTGCCAGCCGAGGGGGCCTTATTGGCTACACCTTC.